What follows are 7 T cell receptor beta chains derived from one specimen sequenced in a study of blood T cells in healthy people across ages. Through a sample-barcoded 5' primer and a J-beta primer mix, a second PCR was run for roughly 7 to 12 cycles. TCRdb called the 5' RACE reads again in MiXCR, with one record for every CDR3 protein. This sample has approximately 700,000 distinct CDR3 sequences, with 32% found just once. The sequenced sample was blood. Receptors originate from an elderly woman in good health.

This clonotype appeared many times. The J gene is TRBJ2-3, the V gene TRBV9; weak D call: TRBD2 (6 bases). CDR3 size: 15 residues. The germline CDR1 and CDR2 sequences are SGDLS and YYNGEE. Trimming took 3 bases from V and 4 from J, leaving 15 bases between them. The DNA of the CDR3 is TGTGCCAGCAGCGAATCGGCGGGGATGCCAGATACGCAGTATTTT. It specifies CASSESAGMPDTQYF.

This clonotype was found many times. The chain employs TRBV20-1 and TRBJ2-3; D gene unclear. Germline assignment: CDR1 DFQATT and CDR2 SNEGSKA (reference sequence). V gave up 2 bases and J gave up 3 bases, with 15 bases separating them. CDR3 length: 15 amino acids. CDR3 sequence (DNA): TGCAGTGCTAGACCGGACGTAGCTTGGACAGATACGCAGTATTTT. As protein: CSARPDVAWTDTQYF.

Notes on this clonotype: It may be a read error: a sequence one base away is much more abundant. The gene calls are TRBV5-4 and TRBJ2-5, with 7 bases matching TRBD1. Germline V gene data show CDR1 as SGHNT and CDR2 as YYREEE (reference sequence). The CDR3 sequence is 13 residues long. CDR3 residues: CANSLTGSETQYF. The CDR3 DNA sequence: TGTGCCAACAGCTTGACAGGGTCAGAGACCCAGTACTTC.

This clonotype came up many times. V usage is TRBV4-2 and J usage is TRBJ1-5; maybe TRBD1 (6 bases). Deletions cut 0 bases from V and 4 bases from J, with 13 bases between. Germline V gives CDR1 LGHNA, CDR2 YNFKEQ. The CDR3 sequence is 16 residues long. The CDR3 reads CASSQDVGQGNQPQHF. CDR3 coding DNA: TGTGCCAGCAGCCAAGACGTTGGGCAGGGGAATCAGCCCCAGCATTTT.

Turning to this clonotype: A much larger clone is a single base away; this may be a read error. V is TRBV2 and J is TRBJ2-1; D gene ambiguous. V lost 7 bases to trimming and J lost 7 bases, with 8 bases between them. This CDR3 comprises 11 residues. CDR1 and CDR2 from the germline V gene are SNHLY and FYNNEI. For the CDR3, the DNA is TGTGCCAGCAAATGGTGGAATGAGCAGTTCTTC. Translated, it gives CASKWWNEQFF. Full variable domain (rest looked up from reference TRBV2 and TRBJ2-1): EPEVTQTPSHQVTQMGQEVILRCVPISNHLYFYWYRQILGQKVEFLVSFYNNEISEKSEIFDDQFSVERPDGSNFTLKIRSTKLEDSAMYFCASKWWNEQFFGPGTRLTVL.

This clonotype has ten or more counts. The genes are TRBV9 and TRBJ2-1, with 8 nucleotides matching TRBD2. The V and J ends lost 0 bases and 7 bases, in that order; junction bases with no gene match: 3. CDR1 is SGDLS, CDR2 YYNGEE, per germline. The CDR3 is 14 residues long. The CDR3: CASSVVGGANEQFF. CDR3 nucleotides: TGTGCCAGCAGCGTAGTCGGGGGGGCGAATGAGCAGTTCTTC.

This clonotype was seen ten or more times. The chain combines TRBV11-2 with TRBJ1-2, with TRBD1 as a possible D gene (5 bases). With 2 bases removed from V and 7 bases from J, the gap between germline ends came to 14 bases. The CDR3 is 14 residues long. The V gene's germline CDR1 is SGHAT and CDR2 FQNNGV. The CDR3 here is CASSLRTGGLGYTF. The DNA of the CDR3 is TGTGCCAGCAGCTTAAGGACGGGGGGTCTTGGCTACACCTTC. The full variable domain, in which reference TRBV11-2 and TRBJ1-2 provide the parts outside the CDR3, is EAGVAQSPRYKIIEKRQSVAFWCNPISGHATLYWYQQILGQGPKLLIQFQNNGVVDDSQLPKDRFSAERLKGVDSTLKIQPAKLEDSAVYLCASSLRTGGLGYTFGSGTRLTVV.